The sequence of this TCR beta chain was determined in a study of shared clonotypes between healthy human individuals. Study background: There were three CD4 naive, three CD4 memory, two CD8 naive and one CD8 memory plates per donor.

Trimming took 2 bases from V and 4 from J, leaving 8 bases between them. In germline, CDR1 is MDHEN, CDR2 SYDVKM. The CDR3 consists of 14 residues. Some clones are missing from TCRdb's copy, which holds only in-frame ones; the method was immunoSEQ multiplex PCR. The profile shows 850,000 to 1,100,000 clones, around 77% of them singletons. The split of CD4+ cells yielded CD45RA+ naive and CD45RA-negative memory subsets. The source material was memory CD4+ T cells from PBMCs. Subset specified: CD45RA-negative fraction. This clonotype was sampled from a man in his late teens or twenties in good health. Some clones in this sample may be carry-over from other donors' samples. The chain links TRBV28 to TRBJ1-4, with D possibly being TRBD1 (5 bases). For the CDR3, the DNA is TGTGCCAGCAGTTTAGGGGGGGATAATGAAAAACTGTTTTTT. Amino acids: CASSLGGDNEKLFF.